Described below is a single TCR beta chain sequence and its context. After extraction with the RNeasy kit, 0.5 to 1 ug of the RNA was reverse transcribed using random hexamers. TCRdb processed the immunoSEQ multiplex PCR reads anew with MiXCR; each CDR3 protein has one entry. Among hundreds of thousands of distinct CDR3 sequences listed, about 95% were seen once. The data derive from a study of CD8 T cells in Susac syndrome. Trimming shortened V by 3 bases and J by 2 bases, and 12 bases separated the two germline ends. This CDR3 has 14 residues. Germline-derived CDR1 and CDR2 are DFQATT and SNEGSKA (reference sequence).

This TCR was sampled from a human donor with Susac syndrome. The V gene is TRBV20-1, the J gene TRBJ2-3; tentatively, D is TRBD2 (5 bases). Sequencing was done on a sample of CD4+ T cells from PBMCs. CDR3: CSARWPADTDTQYF. CDR3 sequence (DNA): TGCAGTGCTAGGTGGCCAGCGGACACAGATACGCAGTATTTT.